The clone carrying this T cell receptor (beta chain) occurred once. Antigen: not known. This sample is drawn from a study of post-analysis software for immune sequencing data. Study summary: The patients showed relapsing-remitting, secondary progressive and progressive-relapsing multiple sclerosis courses.

Germline CDR1 and CDR2: ENHRY and SYGVKD. This CDR3 region has 15 residues. V shed 0 bases, J shed 10 bases, and the junction held 9 bases outside the gene matches. Study findings and constraints: Diversity measured as normalized Chao1 was significantly lower in multiple sclerosis patients than in controls. Comparison of patients with controls showed five TRBV segments more frequent in patients, TRBV5-6, TRBV5-1 and TRBV20-1 among them.

Unique molecular identifiers were carried by the TCR beta cDNA libraries. The source material, about 0.85 to 11 million T cells, gave rise to roughly 0.5 million cDNA molecules. Using its own MiXCR run on the PCR reads, TCRdb lists one record per CDR3 protein. The sample yields roughly 800,000 distinct CDR3 sequences, about 45% seen once. The sequence was obtained from a girl aged 5-17 years with multiple sclerosis. This rearrangement joins TRBV10-3 to TRBJ2-1, with 7 bases lining up with TRBD2. Sequenced input: blood. The CDR3 here is CAISESGLAGAEQFF. The CDR3 DNA sequence: TGTGCCATCAGTGAGTCAGGGCTGGCGGGAGCCGAGCAGTTCTTC.